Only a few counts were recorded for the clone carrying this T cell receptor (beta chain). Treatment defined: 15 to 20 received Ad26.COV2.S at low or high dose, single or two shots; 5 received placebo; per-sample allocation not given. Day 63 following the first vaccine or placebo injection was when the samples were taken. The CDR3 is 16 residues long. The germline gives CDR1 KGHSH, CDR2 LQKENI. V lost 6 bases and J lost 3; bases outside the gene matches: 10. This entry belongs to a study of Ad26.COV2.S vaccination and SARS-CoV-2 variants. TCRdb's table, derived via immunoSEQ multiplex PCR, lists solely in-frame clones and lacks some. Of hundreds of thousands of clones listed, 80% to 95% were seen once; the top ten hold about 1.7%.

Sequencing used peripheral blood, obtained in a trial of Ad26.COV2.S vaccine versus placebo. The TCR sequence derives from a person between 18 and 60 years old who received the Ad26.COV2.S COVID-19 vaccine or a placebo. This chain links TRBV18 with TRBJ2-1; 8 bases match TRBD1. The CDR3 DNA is TGTGCCAGCTCCCGGGGTGACAGGGGAAGCTACAATGAGCAGTTCTTC. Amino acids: CASSRGDRGSYNEQFF.